The present TCR beta chain was sequenced within a study of blood T cells in healthy people across ages. A second PCR, run for about 7 to 11 cycles, used a sample-barcoded 5' primer plus a J-beta primer mix. MiXCR was run by TCRdb on the 5' RACE reads, yielding one entry per CDR3 protein. This sample has roughly 800,000 distinct CDR3 sequences, with roughly 24% found just once. Germline values: CDR1 LNHNV, CDR2 YYDKDF (reference sequence). The V segment lost 10 bases and the J segment 8 bases; nucleotides outside the gene matches: 8. The CDR3 length is 12 residues. These sequences were also reported in another study, on T cells of mothers and their children.

The sequenced sample was blood. The clonotype originates from a boy aged 5-17 years in good health. The chain couples TRBV15 to TRBJ2-4, with 7 bases lining up with TRBD1. Here the CDR3 reads CASGQATHIQYF. In nucleotides, the CDR3 is TGTGCCAGCGGACAGGCCACTCACATTCAGTACTTC.